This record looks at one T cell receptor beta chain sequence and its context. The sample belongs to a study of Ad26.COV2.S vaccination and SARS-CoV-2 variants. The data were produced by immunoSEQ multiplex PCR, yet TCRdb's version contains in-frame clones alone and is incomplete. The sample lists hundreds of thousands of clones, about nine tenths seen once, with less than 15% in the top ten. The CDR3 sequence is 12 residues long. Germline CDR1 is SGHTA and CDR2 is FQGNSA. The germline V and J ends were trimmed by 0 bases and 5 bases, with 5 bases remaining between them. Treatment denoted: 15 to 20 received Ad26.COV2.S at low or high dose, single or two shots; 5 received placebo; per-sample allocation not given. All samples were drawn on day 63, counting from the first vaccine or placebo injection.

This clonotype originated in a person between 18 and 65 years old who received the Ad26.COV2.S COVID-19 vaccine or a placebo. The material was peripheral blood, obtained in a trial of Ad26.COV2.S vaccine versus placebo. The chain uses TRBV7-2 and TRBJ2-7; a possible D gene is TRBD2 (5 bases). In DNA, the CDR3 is TGTGCCAGCAGCTTAGCTAGCGACGAGCAGTACTTC. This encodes CASSLASDEQYF.